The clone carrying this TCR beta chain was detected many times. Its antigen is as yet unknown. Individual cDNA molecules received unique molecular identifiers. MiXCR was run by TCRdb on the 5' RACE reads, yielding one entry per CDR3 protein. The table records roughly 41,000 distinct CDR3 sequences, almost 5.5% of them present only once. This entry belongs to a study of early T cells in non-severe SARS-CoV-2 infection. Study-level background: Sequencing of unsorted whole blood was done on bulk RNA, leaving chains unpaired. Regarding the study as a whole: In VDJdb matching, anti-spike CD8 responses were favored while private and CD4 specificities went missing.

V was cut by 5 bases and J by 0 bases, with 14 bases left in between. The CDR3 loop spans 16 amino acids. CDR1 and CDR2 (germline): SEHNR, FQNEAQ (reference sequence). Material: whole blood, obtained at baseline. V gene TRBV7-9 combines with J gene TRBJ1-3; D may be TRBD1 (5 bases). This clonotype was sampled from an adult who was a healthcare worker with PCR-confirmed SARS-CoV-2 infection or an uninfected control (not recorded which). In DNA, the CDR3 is TGTGCCAGCAGCCCCCGGACATCAAGCTCTGGAAACACCATATATTTT. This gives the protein CASSPRTSSSGNTIYF.